These T cell receptor beta chains were read from a single sample in a study of T cell repertoires in cytomegalovirus infection. TCRdb redid the calling of the reads with MiXCR, one entry per CDR3 protein. The sample yields 250,000 or so distinct CDR3 sequences, approximately 13% seen once. Material: PBMCs. The receptors originated from a human donor in good health (CMV status not recorded). Some clones in this sample may be carry-over from other donors' samples. Each CDR3 is given with its conserved first and last residue. A D gene is named only where the DNA matches it firmly. Clone size is given for some rows only: seen once, a few or many times, or a class if the clone is expanded.

>TRBV7-2|many|-|TRBJ1-2
TGTGCCAGCAGCCCTCGCGTATCTAGCGGTAACTATGGCTACACCTTC
CASSPRVSSGNYGYTF
>TRBV28|few|-|TRBJ2-5
TGTGCCAGCAGCCCGACACTGGGCGCGGTCTGGGAGACCCAGTACTTC
CASSPTLGAVWETQYF
>TRBV19|few|-|TRBJ1-2
TGTGCCAGTAGCGAAATGGTTGGCTATGGCTACACCTTC
CASSEMVGYGYTF
>TRBV7-8|many|TRBD2|TRBJ2-7
TGTGCCAGCAGCTTCGGGACTAGCGGGCCCTACGAGCAGTACTTC
CASSFGTSGPYEQYF
>TRBV2|many|-|TRBJ2-3
TGTGCCAGCAGTGGTGAACGAATTTTACCCGATACGCAGTATTTT
CASSGERILPDTQYF
>TRBV28|many|TRBD2|TRBJ2-2
TGTGCCAGCAGTTTAGAGGTTGGACTAGCGGGCAACACCGGGGAGCTGTTTTTT
CASSLEVGLAGNTGELFF
>TRBV9|-|-|TRBJ1-1
TGTGCCAGCAGCGTGGCACAGAAGAACACTGAAGCTTTCTTT
CASSVAQKNTEAFF
>TRBV6-6|many|TRBD2|TRBJ2-1
TGTGCCAGCAGTTTCCCCGGGGGGGACGGAATCAGGGAGCAGTTCTTC
CASSFPGGDGIREQFF
>TRBV7-2|many|TRBD1|TRBJ2-3
TGTGCCAGCAGCGGACAGGGCGGAGATACGCAGTATTTT
CASSGQGGDTQYF
>TRBV7-2|many|-|TRBJ2-3
TGTGCCAGCAGCGCGCGGGCCGGCACAGATACGCAGTATTTT
CASSARAGTDTQYF
>TRBV29-1|few|TRBD1|TRBJ1-4
TGCAGCGTGGGGTCGGGACAGGGTAGAGAAAAACTGTTTTTT
CSVGSGQGREKLFF
>TRBV7-9|many|-|TRBJ1-1
TGTGCCAGCAGCCCCCCCGGGGCCTTGAACACTGAAGCTTTCTTT
CASSPPGALNTEAFF
>TRBV7-2|many|-|TRBJ2-6
TGTGCCAGCCCCAGGGACTCTGGGGCCAACGTCCTGACTTTC
CASPRDSGANVLTF
>TRBV7-2|medium-sized|-|TRBJ1-1
TGTGCCAGCAGCTTAGCGCGGATTTCCACTGAAGCTTTCTTT
CASSLARISTEAFF
>TRBV6-4|-|TRBD1|TRBJ1-2
TGTGCCAGCCTTGACAGGGATAACTATGGCTACACCTTC
CASLDRDNYGYTF
>TRBV7-9|-|-|TRBJ2-7
TGTGCCAGCAGTTCCTCGTGGAGGGGTCCCTCCTACGAGCAGTACTTC
CASSSSWRGPSYEQYF
>TRBV20-1|-|-|TRBJ1-5
TGCAGTGCTAGGAAAAGACAGCATAGCAATCAGCCCCAGCATTTT
CSARKRQHSNQPQHF
>TRBV6-5|many|TRBD1|TRBJ2-7
TGTGCCAGCAGTCTGGACAGGGGAGACTTC
CASSLDRGDF
>TRBV11-1|many|TRBD2|TRBJ2-5
TGTGCCAGCAGCTTGATGAGTGGAGCGGGGAGACAAGAGACCCAGTACTTC
CASSLMSGAGRQETQYF
>TRBV3-1|many|-|TRBJ1-1
TGTGCCAGCAGCCCTGGGGGAGGGAGATTAACTGAAGCTTTCTTT
CASSPGGGRLTEAFF
>TRBV11-3|-|-|TRBJ1-2
TGTGCCAGCAGCCGAGGAAGGTTCGCTAACTATGGCTACACCTTC
CASSRGRFANYGYTF
>TRBV12-3/TRBV12-4|-|-|TRBJ2-7
TGTGCCAGCAGTCTTACAGGGCCTAGTGGGGGCTACGAGCAGTACTTC
CASSLTGPSGGYEQYF
>TRBV7-9|many|TRBD2|TRBJ2-7
TGTGCCAGCAGCTCAATCACTAGCGGGAGATTGAACGAGCAGTACTTC
CASSSITSGRLNEQYF
>TRBV7-2|many|-|TRBJ1-4
TGTGCCAGCAGCCCCGACGGGGGGGCTACTAATGAAAAACTGTTTTTT
CASSPDGGATNEKLFF
>TRBV6-5|many|-|TRBJ1-4
TGTGCCAGCAGTTACGACAAAAAACTGTTTTTT
CASSYDKKLFF
>TRBV6-1|few|TRBD1|TRBJ1-6
TGTGCCAGCAGGACAGGGACGGGCAATTCACCCCTCCACTTT
CASRTGTGNSPLHF
>TRBV20-1|-|TRBD2|TRBJ2-5
TGCAGTGCCCCAGGGGGTCTAGCGGGATGGTACCAAGAGACCCAGTACTTC
CSAPGGLAGWYQETQYF
>TRBV20-1|-|TRBD2|TRBJ2-3
TGCAGTGCTATGGGGACTAGCGGGAGCACAGATACGCAGTATTTT
CSAMGTSGSTDTQYF
>TRBV28|many|-|TRBJ2-4
TGTGCCAGCAGGGCCGTCCACCAGCTAGCCAAAAACATTCAGTACTTC
CASRAVHQLAKNIQYF
>TRBV10-3|-|TRBD1|TRBJ1-2
TGTGCCATCAGTGAGCGACCGGGACAGGGGAGCAGCTATGGCTACACCTTC
CAISERPGQGSSYGYTF
>TRBV7-2|many|-|TRBJ1-1
TGTGCCAGCAGCTTAAATGTGAACACTGAAGCTTTCTTT
CASSLNVNTEAFF
>TRBV20-1|many|-|TRBJ2-7
TGCAGTGCAGGGGATCCGATCTCCTACGAGCAGTACTTC
CSAGDPISYEQYF
>TRBV24-1|-|-|TRBJ2-1
TGTGCCACCAGTGATTTGTCTGGCTCCTACAATGAGCAGTTCTTC
CATSDLSGSYNEQFF
>TRBV15|-|TRBD1|TRBJ2-5
TGTGCCACCAGCCGAGACAGGGTAGAGACCCAGTACTTC
CATSRDRVETQYF
>TRBV7-2|many|-|TRBJ1-5
TGTGCCAGCAGCCAGGGAAGTAGCAATCAGCCCCAGCATTTT
CASSQGSSNQPQHF
>TRBV7-2|many|-|TRBJ1-2
TGTGCCAGCAGCTCTGGGGTTGGGCCTTATGGCTACACCTTC
CASSSGVGPYGYTF
>TRBV4-3|many|TRBD2|TRBJ2-1
TGCGCCAGCAGCCAAGATAGGGTAGCGGGAGGCAATGAGCAGTTCTTC
CASSQDRVAGGNEQFF
>TRBV5-1|few|TRBD1|TRBJ1-5
TGCGCCAGCATACAGGGGGGGGGATATAGCAATCAGCCCCAGCATTTT
CASIQGGGYSNQPQHF
>TRBV4-1|many|TRBD2|TRBJ2-1
TGCGCCAGCAACCTGAGGGCTAGCGGGGGCTCCTACAATGAGCAGTTCTTC
CASNLRASGGSYNEQFF
>TRBV7-8|-|-|TRBJ1-1
TGTGCCAGCAGCTTTCGGGGGGCCGAGGGGAACACTGAAGCTTTCTTT
CASSFRGAEGNTEAFF
>TRBV7-2|many|-|TRBJ1-4
TGTGCCAGCAGCCCTCAGGGTAGTGATGAAAAACTGTTTTTT
CASSPQGSDEKLFF
>TRBV29-1|-|TRBD2|TRBJ2-1
TGCAGCGTCCGTGGTGCGACTAGCGGGTATAGCTCCTACAATGAGCAGTTCTTC
CSVRGATSGYSSYNEQFF
>TRBV28|few|TRBD1|TRBJ1-2
TGTGCCAGCAGTTTACCGAGTCCCGGACAGGGGAATGGCTACACCTTC
CASSLPSPGQGNGYTF
>TRBV6-2/TRBV6-3|many|-|TRBJ2-1
TGTGGGGGTCCTAGCGCCGAGTGGAATGAGCAGTTCTTC
CGGPSAEWNEQFF
>TRBV10-3|many|TRBD1|TRBJ2-2
TGTGCCATCGGTGACAGGGAAACCGGGGAGCTGTTTTTT
CAIGDRETGELFF
>TRBV7-2|many|-|TRBJ1-3
TGTGCCAGCAGACCAGGACATAGTGGAAACACCATATATTTT
CASRPGHSGNTIYF
>TRBV19|few|TRBD1|TRBJ1-5
TGTGCCAGTAGTATATTGGGACAGGGGGCTGATCAGCCCCAGCATTTT
CASSILGQGADQPQHF
>TRBV11-3|many|-|TRBJ2-2
TGTGCCAGCAGCTTAGCGGCGAACACCGGGGAGCTGTTTTTT
CASSLAANTGELFF
>TRBV7-2|many|TRBD2|TRBJ2-5
TGTGCCAGCAGCTCAATCCCCGGGACTAAAGAGACCCAGTACTTC
CASSSIPGTKETQYF
>TRBV5-4|-|TRBD2|TRBJ2-1
TGTGCCAGCAGCTTGGCTAGCGGGAACTACAATGAGCAGTTCTTC
CASSLASGNYNEQFF
>TRBV4-1|-|-|TRBJ1-6
TGCGCCAGCAGCCGCCAACAGCAGGGGAAGGATTCACCCCTCCACTTT
CASSRQQQGKDSPLHF
>TRBV10-3|-|TRBD1|TRBJ1-1
TGTGCCATCACAACCGCGACAGGGGAGGGTGAAGCTTTCTTT
CAITTATGEGEAFF
>TRBV20-1|-|TRBD1|TRBJ2-7
TGCAGTGCTACCGGGACAGGGGGTTACGAGCAGTACTTC
CSATGTGGYEQYF
>TRBV6-2/TRBV6-3|few|-|TRBJ2-1
TGTGCCAGCCGGGGCTTATTTCCAGACCACAATGAGCAGTTCTTC
CASRGLFPDHNEQFF
>TRBV18|many|TRBD1|TRBJ1-6
TGTGCCAGCTCACCACCCCTCGGGACAGCAAGCTCCTATAATTCACCCCTCCACTTT
CASSPPLGTASSYNSPLHF